This T cell receptor beta chain was sequenced in a study of shared clonotypes between healthy human individuals (dated by TCRdb to about 2020). At the level of the whole study: Two women and a few men aged 18 to 49 years were included in the cohort. To estimate repertoire size and how much clonotypes are shared between individuals, the study performed deep sequencing of blood TCR repertoires from 4 to 6 healthy adults. For each donor, CD4 naive and CD4 memory were each run on three plates, CD8 naive on two plates, and CD8 memory on one plate. Each donor's leukapheresis produced roughly between about 0.9 and 9.5 billion PBMCs. To increase sequencing depth and limit assay-specific biases, TCR repertoire library preparation and sequencing were carried out by different laboratories using diverse techniques. Study-wide conclusions, independent of this receptor: The small number of donors limited the genetic and exposure-history diversity represented. Pairwise subsampling led to the expectation that sequencing depth would affect the degree of clonotype sharing among donors. When four donors were compared, the shared fraction of clonotypes was about 5% for naive CD4, roughly 3.4% for naive CD8, more than 2% for memory CD4, and 0.35% to 0.4% for memory CD8. Rarefaction of sorted-subset datasets indicated incomplete sequencing despite the large sequencing depth. Sampling was restricted to blood, and TCR repertoires in tissues likely differ from the TCR repertoires found in blood. Compared with non-shared clonotypes, clonotypes shared by all four sorted-subset donors had higher generation probabilities. Naive subsets generally had larger estimated clonotype richness than memory subsets did.

Donors were healthy HIV-negative adults with no recently reported acute infections or vaccinations. Every donor was a Caucasian adult living in Nashville, Tennessee, USA. CD8 memory samples were composed of magnetically selected CD45RO+ cells combined with CCR7-negative CD45RA+ effector memory (TemRA) cells. Blood was obtained by leukapheresis, after which PBMCs were separated by Ficoll-Histopaque density gradient centrifugation and cryopreserved in liquid nitrogen vapor phase. Analytical flow cytometry was used to check the purity and quantity of each magnetically sorted T cell population. Genomic DNA was isolated from each sorted fraction and quantified by UV absorbance on a Nanodrop 2000c. A remark on this clone: The specificity of this receptor is unknown. No much larger clonotype is one base removed from it; base qualities were not supplied.

Using the deep immunoSEQ assay, TCR CDR3 regions were amplified from genomic DNA by multiplex PCR. For each cell subset, the extracted genomic DNA was distributed evenly across all wells of several immunoSEQ 96-well plates, and each plate served as one replicate. Each replicate PCR for sorted subsets received around 200 ng genomic DNA, equal to roughly 30,000 T cell genomes. Purified libraries were measured with a Qubit 3.0 fluorometer, size-checked on a Bioanalyzer 2100, and measured again with the KAPA Library Quantification kit. Each immunoSEQ 96-well plate was sequenced on its own single-read 150-cycle Illumina NextSeq 550 flow cell. Turning to the authors' computational methods: Because the immunoSEQ output held only junctional sequences and lacked quality scores, the filtering could not match the filtering applied to full-length reads. To assign V/J genes and CDR3, sequences were annotated using PyIR, a Python wrapper for IgBLAST v1.9, with IMGT germline references. Reads were removed for weak V/J assignments (E-value above 1e-6), missing CDR3, stop codons, out-of-frame junctions, or ambiguous translated residues. V3J clonotypes were defined by identical inferred V gene, J gene, and CDR3 amino acid sequence. To compute the percentage overlap between repertoires, the number of shared unique clonotypes was divided by the size of the smaller repertoire. RTK rarefaction, the Chao1 estimator, and Recon v2.1 estimates of unobserved clonotypes were used to assess repertoire richness. OLGA was used to compute generation probabilities for all TCRbeta clonotypes that the gDNA method yielded from a handful of donors. TCRdb holds this immuneACCESS table with in-frame rearrangements only. Some clones are missing; in checked studies, unresolved V genes explain under half, and the rest has no known cause. Clonal size and the V and J genes are those of that table, whereas D and trimming came from the DNA. The sample profile shows more than 550,000 clones; 90% of them were found once. Jointly, the top ten make up about a third of the sample.

From the cysteine through the phenylalanine, the CDR3 covers 15 amino acids. Only the CDR3 part of the read is kept: 45 bases, read in frame from the first base. V is cut by 3 bases and J by 0 bases, and the space between the germline ends is 12 bases. The germline V gene encodes CDR1 SGDLS and CDR2 YYNGEE. Sequences were obtained from memory CD8+ T cells from PBMCs. The cell subset or site label, as the study defines it: CD45RO+ cells pooled with CCR7-negative TemRA cells. The clonotype was recovered from a young man in good health. Some clones in this sample may be carry-over from other donors' samples. This receptor chain uses TRBV9 and TRBJ1-2; the D gene is possibly TRBD1, with 6 bases matching. The DNA is as follows: TGTGCCAGCAGCGCCGGGGGCTCTCCTAACTATGGCTACACCTTC. This yields the protein CASSAGGSPNYGYTF.